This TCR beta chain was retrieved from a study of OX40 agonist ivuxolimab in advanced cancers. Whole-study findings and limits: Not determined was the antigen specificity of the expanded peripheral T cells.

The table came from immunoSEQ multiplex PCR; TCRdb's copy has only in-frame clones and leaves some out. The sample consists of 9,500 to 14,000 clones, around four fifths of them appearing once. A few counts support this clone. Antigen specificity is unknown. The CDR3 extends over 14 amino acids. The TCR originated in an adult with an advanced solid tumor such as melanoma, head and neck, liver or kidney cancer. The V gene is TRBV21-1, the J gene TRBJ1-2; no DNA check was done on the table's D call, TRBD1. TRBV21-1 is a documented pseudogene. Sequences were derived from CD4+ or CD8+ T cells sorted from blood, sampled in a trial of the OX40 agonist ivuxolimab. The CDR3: CASSKNHRPYGYTF. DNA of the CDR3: TGTGCCAGCAGCAAAAATCACAGACCCTATGGCTACACCTTC.